The clone carrying this TCR beta chain appeared a single time. The data stem from a study of blood T cell repertoires in COVID-19. Background on the study: There were acute and convalescent COVID-19 samples, and they came from the United States, Italy and Spain. The cDNA or gDNA used as material had been derived from T cells, B-cell-depleted T cells, or PBMCs.

Authors' processing steps: It was from reference gene primer amplification that nucleated cell counts were estimated. The assay was immunoSEQ multiplex PCR, and TCRdb's table has in-frame clones only and misses some. The V and J calls and clone size are taken from that table; D and trimming were inferred from the DNA. Found here are 84,000 or so clones, approximately 80% of them singletons; the top ten hold 10% to 15%. Germline V gene data show CDR1 as LGHDT and CDR2 as YNNKEL (reference sequence). Losses at the gene ends were 0 bases for V and 5 bases for J; bases not matched to a gene: 6. The CDR3 has 16 residues.

Input material: peripheral blood. The gene calls are TRBV3-1 (or the pseudogene TRBV3-2) and TRBJ1-2; 10 positions agree with TRBD1. This TCR derives from a human donor in a cohort sampled during active COVID-19. DNA of the CDR3: TGTGCCAGCAGCCAAGATTGGGAGGGACAGGGGTATGGCTACACCTTC. Translating gives CASSQDWEGQGYGYTF.